A single sample gave rise to the 19 T cell receptor beta chains below, sequenced in a study of tumor-infiltrating lymphocytes in primary liver carcinoma. RNA was extracted from whole blood without cell sorting, alongside germline DNA. Production of TCR beta cDNA used 500 ng total RNA together with a constant-region primer. Each TCR beta library was derived from three nested multiplex PCR rounds that employed slightly modified ARM-PCR. It was with TRBV1-TRBV30 forward primers and a C-beta reverse primer that the first two PCR rounds were run, at around 11 cycles each. TCRdb fed the multiplex PCR reads into MiXCR, producing one record per CDR3 protein. The data contain fewer than 350,000 distinct CDR3 sequences, less than 65% of them singletons. The specimen sequenced was peripheral blood. Source of these receptors: a man aged 40-49 years with primary liver carcinoma and hepatitis B virus infection.

This clonotype was observed at least ten times. The J gene is TRBJ2-1, the V gene TRBV6-5, with 8 nucleotides matching TRBD1. CDR3 length: 14 amino acids. Germline values: CDR1 MNHEY, CDR2 SVGAGI. V dropped 0 bases and J dropped 8; count of bases not matched to a gene: 3. In DNA form, the CDR3 reads TGTGCCAGCAGTTACTCGTCAGGGGGCTATGAGCAGTTCTTC. Translated, it gives CASSYSSGGYEQFF.

Details on this clonotype: At one boundary the junction diverges from the germline segment, which might be a read error. The chain recombines TRBV6-5 with TRBJ2-1, with D tentatively TRBD2 (6 bases). CDR3 length: 15 residues. CDR1 and CDR2 (germline): MNHEY, SVGAGI. CDR3 amino acids: CASGYGTGGDKRQLF. Here the CDR3 DNA reads TGTGCCAGCGGTTACGGGACTGGCGGGGATAAACGGCAGCTCTTC.

Comments on this clonotype: A read error may explain this, as a much larger clone is one base away. The J gene is TRBJ2-7, the V gene TRBV12-3 or TRBV12-4, with D maybe TRBD2 (6 bases). With 10 bases removed from V and 1 base from J, the gap between germline ends came to 17 bases. The CDR3 contains 14 residues. The CDR3 region is CATTPGLASYEQYF. Written as DNA, the CDR3 is TGTGCCACCACCCCGGGACTGGCATCCTACGAGCAGTACTTC.

Turning to this clonotype: At one end, the junction sequence differs from germline, possibly due to a read error. The rearrangement joins TRBV11-1 to TRBJ2-2; D is undetermined. The CDR3 contains 15 residues. The germline gives CDR1 SGHAT, CDR2 FQDESV (reference sequence). Here the CDR3 DNA reads TGTGACAGCAGCTTACGCACCATGAACACCGGGGAGCTGTTTTTT. It specifies CDSSLRTMNTGELFF.

The chain couples TRBV6-2 or TRBV6-3 to TRBJ2-7, with a tentative D call TRBD2 (5 bases). Germline V lookup: CDR1 MNHEY, CDR2 SVGEGT. The CDR3 extends over 16 amino acids. Trimming took off 4 bases at V and 8 bases at J, with 24 bases between the two ends. Written as DNA, the CDR3 is TGTGCCAGCAGTTTTTCAGGTGTAGCGTGGGATTTGAAGCAGTACTTC. Its translation is CASSFSGVAWDLKQYF.

Turning to this clonotype: One end of the junction varies from germline; a read error may be responsible. This chain uses TRBV29-1 with TRBJ2-7; D gene ambiguous. There are 13 residues in the CDR3. Looked up from germline, CDR1 is SQVTM and CDR2 is ANQGSEA. The CDR3 DNA reads TGCAGCATTGAAGATCGCACAGCCTACGAGCACTACTTC. Translated, it gives CSIEDRTAYEHYF.

Turning to this clonotype: An end of the junction does not agree with germline; a read error may underlie this. The gene calls are TRBV11-2 and TRBJ2-1; the D is unclear. From germline, CDR1 is SGHAT and CDR2 FQNNGV. The CDR3 has 13 amino acids. The CDR3: CVSSHLRLREQFF. DNA for the CDR3: TGTGTCAGCAGCCACCTCCGACTCAGGGAGCAGTTCTTC.

This clonotype was seen only a few times. The V and J genes are TRBV5-1 and TRBJ2-4; a possible D gene is TRBD2 (5 bases). The CDR3 spans 17 residues. Trimming shortened V by 3 bases and J by 0 bases, and 16 bases separated the two germline ends. Germline lookup yields CDR1 SGHRS and CDR2 YFSETQ. CDR3 residues: CASSSRTGLGAKNIQYF. CDR3 in DNA: TGCGCCAGCAGCTCCAGGACTGGTCTAGGAGCCAAAAACATTCAGTACTTC. Combining the CDR3 with reference TRBV5-1 and TRBJ2-4 gives the whole variable domain KAGVTQTPRYLIKTRGQQVTLSCSPISGHRSVSWYQQTPGQGLQFLFEYFSETQRNKGNFPGRFSGRQFSNSRSEMNVSTLELGDSALYLCASSSRTGLGAKNIQYFGAGTRLSVL.

A remark on this clonotype: This may arise from a read error, as a much more abundant clone is one base away. The chain links TRBV6-1 to TRBJ1-1; no definite D call. The CDR3 sequence is 13 residues long. The germline CDR1 and CDR2 sequences are MNHNS and SASEGT. The CDR3 region has the DNA TGTGCCAGCAGTGCAAATAAGAACACTCAAGCTTTCTTT. This codes for CASSANKNTQAFF.

For this clonotype: A read error is possible here, since a much larger clone lies one base away. CDR3 in DNA: TGTGCCAGCACCCAGGGGAATGGGACCAACGTCCTGACTTTC. It translates to CASTQGNGTNVLTF. The chain is built from TRBV12-3 or TRBV12-4 and TRBJ2-6, with D perhaps matching TRBD1 (6 bases). The CDR3 has 14 residues.

Details on this clonotype: It may be a read error: a sequence one base away is much more abundant. The V gene is TRBV6-5, the J gene TRBJ2-2; TRBD1 is a possible D gene (6 bases). Germline loops: CDR1 MNHEY, CDR2 SVGAGI. The length of the CDR3 is 14 residues. CDR3 sequence reads: CASSRDKHTGEMFF. The CDR3 nucleotides read TGTGCCAGCAGTAGGGACAAACACACCGGGGAGATGTTTTTT.

Regarding this clonotype: With a much larger clone just one base away, this may be a read error. V is TRBV10-3 and J is TRBJ1-5; 10 nucleotides match TRBD1. CDR3 length: 15 residues. V lost 5 bases, J lost 7 bases, and 8 bases stayed unmatched. In germline, CDR1 is ENHRY, CDR2 SYGVKD. CDR3 amino acids: CAISRGQGVVQPQHF. DNA for the CDR3: TGTGCCATCAGTCGCGGACAGGGGGTGGTCCAGCCCCAGCATTTT.

The chain couples TRBV29-1 to TRBJ1-2, with D tentatively TRBD1 (5 bases). The length of the CDR3 is 14 residues. Trimming stripped 7 bases from V and 4 bases from J, with 19 bases between. CDR1 and CDR2 (germline): SQVTM, ANQGSEA. DNA of the CDR3: TGCAGCGCCGGCCTGTTGGCAGACAGCTATGGCTACACCTTC. As protein: CSAGLLADSYGYTF.

The V and J genes are TRBV6-2 or TRBV6-3 and TRBJ2-3; 8 nucleotides line up with TRBD2. This CDR3 comprises 21 residues. J was trimmed by 7 bases and V by 6 bases; bases with no gene match: 30. Germline V lookup: CDR1 MNHEY, CDR2 SVGEGT. The CDR3 loop is CASSPSLAGPPRGGPEHTQYF. DNA for the CDR3: TGTGCCAGCAGCCCCAGCCTAGCGGGCCCTCCCCGCGGGGGACCCGAGCATACGCAGTATTTT.

A word on this clonotype: A read error may be the cause here, since a much bigger clone is one base away. In DNA form, the CDR3 reads TGCGCCAGCAGCCAGACCGATTTGGGGGTCACAGATACGCAGTTTTTT. Translation gives CASSQTDLGVTDTQFF. The chain joins TRBV4-1 to TRBJ2-3; D assignment may be TRBD1 or TRBD2 (5 bases each). This CDR3 is built from 16 residues. Germline CDR1 MGHRA, CDR2 YSYEKL.

V and J are TRBV29-1 and TRBJ2-1; either TRBD1 or TRBD2 may supply D (5 bases each). Germline V gene lookup returns CDR1 SQVTM and CDR2 ANQGSEA. V gave up 3 bases and J gave up 8 bases, with 11 bases separating them. The CDR3 has 12 amino acids. The CDR3 sequence is CSVDWDVDEQFF. The DNA of the CDR3 is TGCAGCGTTGATTGGGACGTGGATGAGCAGTTCTTC.

Worth noting for this clonotype: One end of the junction varies from germline; a read error may be responsible. The chain recombines TRBV11-2 with TRBJ2-1, with D uncertain. Germline CDR1 is SGHAT and CDR2 is FQNNGV. CDR3 length: 12 amino acids. The CDR3 reads CPSRNKDNEQFF. CDR3 DNA sequence: TGTCCCAGCAGAAACAAGGACAATGAGCAGTTCTTC.

This chain uses TRBV4-3 with TRBJ2-4; D not resolved. The CDR3 is 16 amino acids. V was pared by 0 bases and J by 0 bases, with 9 bases between. Per germline, CDR1 LGHNA and CDR2 YSLEER. In DNA, the CDR3 is TGCGCCAGCAGCCAAGATGGCAGCCTAGCCAAAAACATTCAGTACTTC. The encoded protein is CASSQDGSLAKNIQYF.

As regards this clonotype: This may be a read error, as it is one base from a much larger clone. The chain uses TRBV12-3 or TRBV12-4 and TRBJ2-7, with no clear D. The V end lost 3 bases, the J end lost 8 bases, and 11 bases lay between the germline ends. This CDR3 region has 12 residues. Written as DNA, the CDR3 is TGTGCCAGCAGTTTTGAAGTATACAAGCAGTACTTC. Translated, it gives CASSFEVYKQYF.